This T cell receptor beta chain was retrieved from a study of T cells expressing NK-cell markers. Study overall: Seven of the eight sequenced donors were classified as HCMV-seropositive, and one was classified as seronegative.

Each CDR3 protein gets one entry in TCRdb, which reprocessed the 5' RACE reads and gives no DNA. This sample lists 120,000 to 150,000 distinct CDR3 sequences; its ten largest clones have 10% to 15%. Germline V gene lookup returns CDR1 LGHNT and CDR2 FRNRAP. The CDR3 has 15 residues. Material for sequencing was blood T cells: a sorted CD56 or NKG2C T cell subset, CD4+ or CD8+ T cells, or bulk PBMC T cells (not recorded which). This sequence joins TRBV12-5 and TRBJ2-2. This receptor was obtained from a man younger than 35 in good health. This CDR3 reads CASGPWVGGTGELFF.